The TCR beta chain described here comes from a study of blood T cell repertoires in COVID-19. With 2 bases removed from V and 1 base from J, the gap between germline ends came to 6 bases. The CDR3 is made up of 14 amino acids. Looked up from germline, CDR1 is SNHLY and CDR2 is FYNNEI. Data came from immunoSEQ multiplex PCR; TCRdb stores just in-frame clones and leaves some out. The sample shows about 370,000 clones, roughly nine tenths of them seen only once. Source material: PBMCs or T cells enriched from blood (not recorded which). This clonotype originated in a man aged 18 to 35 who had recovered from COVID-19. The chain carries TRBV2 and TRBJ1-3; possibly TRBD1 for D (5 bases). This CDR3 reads CASSEYRSGNTIYF. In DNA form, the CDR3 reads TGTGCCAGCAGTGAATACAGGTCTGGAAACACCATATATTTT.